These 28 T cell receptor beta chains share one sample of origin, sequenced in a study of T cell repertoires in Merkel cell carcinoma (dated by TCRdb to the late 2010s). Libraries were constructed by the immunoSEQ multiplex PCR assay. The table comes from immuneACCESS by way of TCRdb, which keeps in-frame sequences with V and J called. Part of the clones is missing from these tables; in studies checked, under half for an unresolved V gene and the rest for unknown reasons. The sample contains roughly 14,000 clones, approximately 73% of them found a single time. The ten largest clones take up 17% of the sample. The specimen sequenced was tumor tissue. The receptors here all came from an adult with Merkel cell carcinoma.

By share of the sample, this clone is medium-sized. The chain couples TRBV28 to TRBJ2-1; the D gene is possibly TRBD2 (5 bases). V was pared by 1 base and J by 6 bases, with 13 bases between. This CDR3 has 15 amino acids. CDR1 and CDR2 from the germline V gene are MDHEN and SYDVKM. The CDR3 is CASSLLRASANEQFF. The CDR3 DNA reads TGTGCCAGCAGTTTATTGCGGGCTTCTGCCAATGAGCAGTTCTTC.

The count of this clone is one. The chain has TRBV29-1 and TRBJ2-7; 9 nucleotides match TRBD1. The ends lost 5 bases at V and 7 bases at J; junction bases unmatched: 12. Germline V CDR1 and CDR2: SQVTM, ANQGSEA. The CDR3 contains 14 residues. The chain's CDR3 is CSVTLQGAGWEQYF. The CDR3, as DNA: TGCAGCGTTACCCTACAGGGGGCTGGATGGGAGCAGTACTTC.

The V call is TRBV19, the J call TRBJ1-5; a weak D match, TRBD1 (5 bases). V shed 1 base and J shed 2 bases, with 12 bases lying between them. This CDR3 region has 16 residues. Germline V gene lookup returns CDR1 LNHDA and CDR2 SQIVND (reference sequence). In DNA form, the CDR3 reads TGTGCCAGTAGTATAGGGGCCCAGGGTGGCAATCAGCCCCAGCATTTT. Translating gives CASSIGAQGGNQPQHF.

The V gene is TRBV10-3, the J gene TRBJ1-6; D is unclear. CDR3 length: 16 residues. Germline assignment: CDR1 ENHRY and CDR2 SYGVKD. V dropped 0 bases and J dropped 6 bases, with 12 bases sitting between them. CDR3: CAISESRRNRNSPLHF. As DNA, the CDR3 is TGTGCCATCAGTGAGTCTCGGAGGAACCGTAATTCACCCCTCCACTTT.

The V and J genes are TRBV11-3 and TRBJ1-2; 7 nucleotides match TRBD1. The CDR3 consists of 13 residues. CDR1 and CDR2 from the germline V gene are SGHNT and YENEEA. With 5 bases clipped from V and 5 bases from J, the junction kept 5 bases outside the gene matches. The CDR3 protein is CASSPGTDYGYTF. CDR3 DNA: TGTGCCAGCAGCCCCGGGACAGATTATGGCTACACCTTC.

V usage is TRBV3-1 (or the pseudogene TRBV3-2) and J usage is TRBJ2-3; 14 nucleotides line up with TRBD2. This CDR3 is 14 amino acids long. Trimming cost V 7 bases and J 11 bases; bases outside gene matches: 8. Germline CDR1 is LGHDT and CDR2 is YNNKEL (reference sequence). CDR3 sequence reads: CASISTSGRGKQYF. In nucleotides, the CDR3 is TGTGCCAGCATTTCGACTAGCGGGAGGGGTAAGCAGTATTTT.

V and J are TRBV6-6 and TRBJ2-3, with 7 positions matching TRBD1. Trimming removed 2 bases from V and 2 bases from J; junction bases left unmatched: 4. Germline V gene sequence: CDR1 MNHNY, CDR2 SVGAGI (reference sequence). This CDR3 is built from 15 residues. In nucleotides, the CDR3 is TGTGCCAGCAGTTACCCGACAGGGAACACAGATACGCAGTATTTT. Translating gives CASSYPTGNTDTQYF.

The chain combines TRBV29-1 with TRBJ1-1, with a tentative D call TRBD1 (6 bases). Germline CDR1 is SQVTM and CDR2 is ANQGSEA. V was clipped by 0 bases and J by 5 bases, with 19 bases between them. The CDR3 runs 16 residues. CDR3 nucleotides: TGCAGCGTTGAAGATCATTGGGGGGGCGAAAGGACTGAAGCTTTCTTT. As protein: CSVEDHWGGERTEAFF. Using reference TRBV29-1 and TRBJ1-1 for the parts outside the CDR3, the full variable domain is SAVISQKPSRDICQRGTSLTIQCQVDSQVTMMFWYRQQPGQSLTLIATANQGSEATYESGFVIDKFPISRPNLTFSTLTVSNMSPEDSSIYLCSVEDHWGGERTEAFFGQGTRLTVV.

The rearrangement uses TRBV18 and TRBJ2-5, with D perhaps given as TRBD1 or TRBD2 (5 bases each). CDR3 length: 16 residues. V lost 4 bases, J lost 5 bases, and 20 bases lay in between. Germline V lookup: CDR1 KGHSH, CDR2 LQKENI. CDR3 DNA sequence: TGTGCCAGCTCACTCCGGGACCCCCAAGGCGTGGAGACCCAGTACTTC. This codes for CASSLRDPQGVETQYF.

This clone was found a few times. The V call is TRBV6-5, the J call TRBJ1-1; D unresolved. The V and J ends lost 2 bases and 8 bases respectively, with 18 bases between them. CDR3 length: 15 amino acids. Germline lookup yields CDR1 MNHEY and CDR2 SVGAGI. The CDR3 coding sequence is TGTGCCAGCAGTTACCGGGTAGGGCGAGAAACCGAAGCTTTCTTT. Translating gives CASSYRVGRETEAFF.

The chain is built from TRBV14 and TRBJ1-1; D ambiguous. Trimming shortened V by 0 bases and J by 1 base, and 6 bases separated the two germline ends. The CDR3 sequence is 14 residues long. The germline V gene encodes CDR1 SGHDN and CDR2 FVKESK. CDR3 nucleotide sequence: TGTGCCAGCAGCCAAGACTACCGGAACACTGAAGCTTTCTTT. Its protein product is CASSQDYRNTEAFF.

The CDR3 protein is CASSRGQHTEAFF. The CDR3 coding sequence is TGTGCCAGCAGCCGGGGACAGCACACTGAAGCTTTCTTT. This chain uses TRBV5-6 with TRBJ1-1, with TRBD1 matching over 7 bases. The CDR3 runs to 13 residues. V lost 4 bases to trimming and J lost 3 bases; unmatched junction nucleotides: 3. The germline V gene encodes CDR1 SGHDT and CDR2 YYEEEE.

The rearrangement uses TRBV7-3 and TRBJ2-1, with D perhaps matching TRBD1 (6 bases). The CDR3 consists of 14 residues. V was trimmed by 2 bases and J by 9 bases, leaving 14 bases between them. The germline V gene encodes CDR1 SGHTA and CDR2 FQGTGA. The CDR3 nucleotides are TGTGCCAGCAGCTTAGGGCAGGGGTTAGGTGAGCAGTTCTTC. It encodes CASSLGQGLGEQFF.

The count of this clone is one. The CDR3 here is CATSREVEAGGGETQYF. In nucleotides, the CDR3 is TGTGCCACCAGCAGAGAGGTCGAGGCAGGGGGCGGAGAGACCCAGTACTTC. The genes are TRBV15 and TRBJ2-5; 8 bases map to TRBD1. Germline CDR1 reads LNHNV; CDR2 reads YYDKDF (reference sequence). The ends lost 0 bases at V and 4 bases at J; junction bases unmatched: 10. This CDR3 region has 17 residues.

The chain links TRBV2 to TRBJ1-2, with D possibly TRBD1 on 5 matching bases. Per the germline V gene, CDR1 is SNHLY and CDR2 is FYNNEI. The ends were cut back, 7 bases at V and 3 bases at J, with 15 bases in the middle. There are 14 residues in the CDR3. CDR3 amino acids: CASTEGWGHYGYTF. DNA for the CDR3: TGTGCCAGCACCGAGGGTTGGGGCCACTATGGCTACACCTTC.

The chain couples TRBV2 to TRBJ2-5; D is perhaps TRBD2 (6 bases). Germline loops: CDR1 SNHLY, CDR2 FYNNEI. Trimming took off 1 base at V and 7 bases at J, with 13 bases between the two ends. The CDR3 has 14 residues. The CDR3, as DNA: TGTGCCAGCAGTGAAGATAGCGGTGTCGGGACCCAGTACTTC. Translation gives CASSEDSGVGTQYF.

This chain joins TRBV11-3 and TRBJ2-2, with D possibly TRBD2 on 6 matching bases. CDR1 and CDR2 (germline): SGHNT, YENEEA. This CDR3 is built from 15 residues. V dropped 5 bases and J dropped 5 bases, with 15 bases sitting between them. The CDR3 DNA reads as TGTGCCAGCAGCCCCCGCGGGGTAAAGACCGGGGAGCTGTTTTTT. The encoded protein is CASSPRGVKTGELFF.

CDR3 sequence (DNA): TGCGCCAGCAGCCCAAGGGACGGGACAGAAAAACTGTTTTTT. Protein sequence: CASSPRDGTEKLFF. This chain uses TRBV5-1 with TRBJ1-4, with D tentatively TRBD1 (6 bases). CDR1 is SGHRS and CDR2 is YFSETQ in the germline V gene. This CDR3 comprises 14 residues. V was shortened by 4 bases and J by 8 bases, with 15 bases between the two germline ends. Filled out from reference TRBV5-1 and TRBJ1-4, the complete variable domain reads KAGVTQTPRYLIKTRGQQVTLSCSPISGHRSVSWYQQTPGQGLQFLFEYFSETQRNKGNFPGRFSGRQFSNSRSEMNVSTLELGDSALYLCASSPRDGTEKLFFGSGTQLSVL.

CDR3 region: CASNKGGNTDTQYF. In nucleotides, the CDR3 is TGTGCCAGCAACAAGGGAGGTAACACAGATACGCAGTATTTT. This chain connects TRBV11-1 to TRBJ2-3; possible D gene TRBD2, 6 bases. The CDR3 consists of 14 residues. The V end was cut by 7 bases, the J end by 2 bases, with 13 bases between. Germline V gene lookup returns CDR1 SGHAT and CDR2 FQDESV (reference sequence).

This chain uses TRBV6-5 with TRBJ1-1, with 8 bases identical to TRBD1. This CDR3 region has 15 residues. Germline assignment: CDR1 MNHEY and CDR2 SVGAGI. Trimming at V came to 4 bases and at J to 7 bases, leaving 11 bases not matched to a gene. CDR3 bases: TGTGCCAGCAGTTCCCTCGGGTGGACAGGGCGTGAAGCTTTCTTT. It is translated as CASSSLGWTGREAFF.

V is TRBV18 and J is TRBJ2-3; 13 bases match TRBD2. V trimming: 6 bases; J trimming: 3 bases; junction bases outside the gene matches: 9. Germline V CDR1 and CDR2: KGHSH, LQKENI. This CDR3 has 17 amino acids. The CDR3 DNA reads as TGTGCCAGCTCTCGTCTTCGGACTAGCGGGGGTACAGATACGCAGTATTTT. Its translation: CASSRLRTSGGTDTQYF.

The genes are TRBV24-1 and TRBJ2-1; D is unresolved. Deletions cut 2 bases from V and 8 bases from J, with 15 bases between. This CDR3 has 15 residues. Germline V gene sequence: CDR1 KGHDR, CDR2 SFDVKD. CDR3: CATSDSAGIWDEQFF. CDR3 in DNA: TGTGCCACCAGTGATTCAGCAGGAATTTGGGATGAGCAGTTCTTC.

The chain has TRBV28 and TRBJ1-4; D uncertain. Trimming took 1 base from V and 13 from J, leaving 10 bases between them. Germline assignment: CDR1 MDHEN and CDR2 SYDVKM. The CDR3 has 12 amino acids. The CDR3 here is CASSLYDKRLFF. The CDR3 nucleotides read TGTGCCAGCAGTTTATATGATAAGCGACTGTTTTTT.

This rearrangement joins TRBV11-3 to TRBJ1-3; D ambiguous. Trimming took 5 bases from V and 2 from J, leaving 13 bases between them. The germline V gene encodes CDR1 SGHNT and CDR2 YENEEA. This CDR3 has 15 residues. As DNA, the CDR3 is TGTGCCAGCAGCCAATTCGCAGGAGCTGGAAACACCATATATTTT. It is translated as CASSQFAGAGNTIYF. Complete variable domain (other parts from reference TRBV11-3 and TRBJ1-3): EAGVVQSPRYKIIEKKQPVAFWCNPISGHNTLYWYLQNLGQGPELLIRYENEEAVDDSQLPKDRFSAERLKGVDSTLKIQPAELGDSAVYLCASSQFAGAGNTIYFGEGSWLTVV.

This chain connects TRBV18 to TRBJ2-3; 9 bases align to TRBD2. The V gene end was trimmed by 5 bases and the J gene end by 5 bases; junction bases not matched to a gene: 2. Germline-derived CDR1 and CDR2 are KGHSH and LQKENI. The CDR3 is made up of 13 amino acids. The CDR3 region is CASSAGGQDTQYF. DNA for the CDR3: TGTGCCAGCTCAGCGGGGGGGCAAGATACGCAGTATTTT.

The V and J genes are TRBV7-3 and TRBJ1-4; 7 bases line up with TRBD1. The CDR3 length is 21 residues. Per the germline V gene, CDR1 is SGHTA and CDR2 is FQGTGA. V was clipped by 1 base and J by 4 bases; unmatched bases: 21. The CDR3 loop is CASSLRGTKGTTGRDNEKLFF. The CDR3 bases are TGTGCCAGCAGCTTAAGGGGGACTAAAGGAACGACAGGGAGGGATAATGAAAAACTGTTTTTT.

This clone came up a few times. CDR3 DNA sequence: TGTGCCAGCTGCCAGACGGGTCCTGGAAACACCATATATTTT. This sequence encodes CASCQTGPGNTIYF. The chain couples TRBV25-1 to TRBJ1-3; D is undetermined. V shed 8 bases and J shed 2 bases, with 13 bases lying between them. Germline CDR1 and CDR2: MGHDK and SYGVNS. The CDR3 runs 14 residues. The variable domain in full, completed from reference TRBV25-1 and TRBJ1-3, reads EADIYQTPRYLVIGTGKKITLECSQTMGHDKMYWYQQDPGMELHLIHYSYGVNSTEKGDLSSESTVSRIRTEHFPLTLESARPSHTSQYLCASCQTGPGNTIYFGEGSWLTVV.

This clone is a singleton in its sample. The chain carries TRBV7-2 and TRBJ1-2, with 10 nucleotides matching TRBD1. The junction had 8 bases not matched to a gene; V was cut back by 2 bases and J by 8 bases. Germline CDR1 and CDR2: SGHTA and FQGNSA. CDR3 length: 15 amino acids. CDR3 protein: CASSLRGQGNGGYTF. CDR3 sequence (DNA): TGTGCCAGCAGCTTAAGGGGACAGGGGAATGGGGGCTACACCTTC. Filled out from reference TRBV7-2 and TRBJ1-2, the complete variable domain reads GAGVSQSPSNKVTEKGKDVELRCDPISGHTALYWYRQSLGQGLEFLIYFQGNSAPDKSGLPSDRFSAERTGGSVSTLTIQRTQQEDSAVYLCASSLRGQGNGGYTFGSGTRLTVV.